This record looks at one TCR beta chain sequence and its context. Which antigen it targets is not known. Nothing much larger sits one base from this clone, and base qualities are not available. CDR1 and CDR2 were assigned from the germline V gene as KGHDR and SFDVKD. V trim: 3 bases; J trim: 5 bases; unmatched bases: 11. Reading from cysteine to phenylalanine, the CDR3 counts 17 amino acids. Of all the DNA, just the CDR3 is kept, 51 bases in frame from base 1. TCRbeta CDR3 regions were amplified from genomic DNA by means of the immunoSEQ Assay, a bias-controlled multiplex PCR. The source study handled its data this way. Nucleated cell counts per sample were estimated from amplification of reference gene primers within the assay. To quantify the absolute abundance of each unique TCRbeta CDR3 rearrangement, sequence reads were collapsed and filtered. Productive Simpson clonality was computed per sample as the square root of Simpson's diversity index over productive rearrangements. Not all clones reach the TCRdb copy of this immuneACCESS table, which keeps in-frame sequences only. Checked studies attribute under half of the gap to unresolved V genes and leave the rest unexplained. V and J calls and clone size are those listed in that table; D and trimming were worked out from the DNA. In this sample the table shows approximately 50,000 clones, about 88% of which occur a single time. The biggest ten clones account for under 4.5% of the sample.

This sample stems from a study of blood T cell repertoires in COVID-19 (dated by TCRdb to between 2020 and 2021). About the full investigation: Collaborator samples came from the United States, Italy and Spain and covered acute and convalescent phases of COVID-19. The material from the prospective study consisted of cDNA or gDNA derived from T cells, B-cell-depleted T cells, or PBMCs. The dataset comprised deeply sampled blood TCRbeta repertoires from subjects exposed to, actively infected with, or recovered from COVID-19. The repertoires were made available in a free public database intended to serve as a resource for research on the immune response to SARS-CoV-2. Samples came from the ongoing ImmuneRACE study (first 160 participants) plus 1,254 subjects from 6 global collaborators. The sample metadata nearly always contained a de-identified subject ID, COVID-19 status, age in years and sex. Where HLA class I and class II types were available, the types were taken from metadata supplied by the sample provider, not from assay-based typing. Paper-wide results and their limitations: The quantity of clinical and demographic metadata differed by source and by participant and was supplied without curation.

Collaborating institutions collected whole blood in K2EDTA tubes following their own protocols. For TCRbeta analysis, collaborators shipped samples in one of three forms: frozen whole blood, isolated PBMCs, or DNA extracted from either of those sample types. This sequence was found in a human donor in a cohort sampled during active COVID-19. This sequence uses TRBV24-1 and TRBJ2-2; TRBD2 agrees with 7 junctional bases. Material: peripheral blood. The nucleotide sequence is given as TGTGCCACCAGTGATCCCTTAGCGGGCCCAAGGACCGGGGAGCTGTTTTTT. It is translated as CATSDPLAGPRTGELFF.